This T cell receptor beta chain was obtained from a study of blood T cells in healthy people across ages. Whole-study findings and limits: Higher diversity, along with more naive CD4+ cells, distinguished long-lived donors from aged donors.

In regard to this clonotype: Its antigen is currently unknown.

This CDR3 spans 15 amino acids. Germline V gene data show CDR1 as GTSNPN and CDR2 as SVGIG (reference sequence). The V and J ends lost 2 bases and 2 bases respectively, with 14 bases between them. A second PCR of roughly 7 to 11 cycles used a sample-barcoded 5' primer and a J-beta primer mix. A 12-random-nucleotide template-switch adaptor tagged each cDNA molecule. TCRdb re-derived calls from the 5' RACE reads in MiXCR, one entry per CDR3 protein. The repertoire has approximately 780,000 distinct CDR3 sequences, roughly 25% of them found once; the top ten carry 2.5% to 3.5%. The sample was also linked to a second study, of T cells of mothers and their children.

The sequence was obtained from a boy between 5 and 17 years old in good health. The specimen was blood. The V gene is TRBV30, the J gene TRBJ2-3; D is perhaps TRBD1 or TRBD2 (6 bases each). The CDR3 bases are TGTGCCTGGAGTACTAGCAGGGGAACCACAGATACGCAGTATTTT. It codes for CAWSTSRGTTDTQYF.